The rows below give T cell receptor beta chains drawn from one sample of a study of cytomegalovirus exposure and HLA in healthy donors. Generated by immunoSEQ multiplex PCR, the TCRdb table keeps only in-frame clones and is missing some. The sample yields roughly 200,000 clones, under 85% seen once. The specimen was PBMCs. These receptors were collected from a male donor in good health and CMV-seronegative. CDR3s include the opening cysteine and the closing phenylalanine or tryptophan. Size tells how often a clone was seen (once, few, many) or the class of an expanded clone, and some rows leave it out.

cdr3_aa,v_call,clone_size
CASSQGQGHYGYTF,TRBV6-5,.
CASRTPTGRNTEAFF,TRBV2,.
CASSPSDRRTDTQYF,TRBV5-1,.
CASSYSGGGYEQYF,TRBV6-5,.
CASSLAAGAHSNQPQHF,TRBV7-9,once
CASSYSTGFDPRVAFF,TRBV6-5,.
CASSSGAGGYEQYF,TRBV19,.
CAISESRGGGAQHF,TRBV10-3,.
CASSLAFTGELFF,TRBV7-2,.
CASSAAGGLREQYF,TRBV6-5,.
CAWSKLQDRDMGGYTF,TRBV30,.
CASSVTRLDTQYF,TRBV6-1,.
CASSLEQATNEKLFF,TRBV28,.
CASSQVDVGARNYGYTF,TRBV4-2,.
CASSEGTSGDEQFF,TRBV9,.
CASSDDRRSYEQYF,TRBV4-3,.
CASSRSEGRQPQHF,TRBV6-1,.
CASSPGLAGTYNEQFF,TRBV11-3,.
CASGPPQFSNTGELFF,TRBV12-5,.
CASSIGGGQPQHF,TRBV19,once
CASSLDRDGKPQHF,TRBV7-9,.
CASSPTAGEQFF,TRBV7-3,.
CASSAYSGYNEQFF,TRBV28,.
CAISSGVYNEQFF,TRBV7-6,few
CASIPSGTAGGRGSTYEQFF,TRBV18,.
CASSDRAGGVGATWTQPQHF,TRBV6-1,.
CASTSEASTDTQYF,TRBV27,.
CASSTRGGYYEQYF,TRBV13,few
CASRKTSGPNPLYEQYF,TRBV5-1,few
CASSPNPTSGYEQYF,TRBV9,.
CASTPGRSTDTQYF,TRBV6-6,.
CASSVGASGSPRVFF,TRBV9,few
CASEPAGGLAQHF,TRBV6-1,.
CAISVSGGAGGEQFF,TRBV10-3,.
CSVVRGQLNEQYF,TRBV29-1,.
CASSRQETQYF,TRBV25-1,.
CASSLRTSGSPVNTGELFF,TRBV19,.
CASSPGQGRETQYF,TRBV5-6,.
CASSLRGLGLGSNQPQHF,TRBV7-2,.